Below are 11 T cell receptor beta chains sequenced from a single sample in a study of T cell responses to AZD1222 COVID-19 vaccine. The data were produced by immunoSEQ multiplex PCR, yet TCRdb's version contains in-frame clones alone and is incomplete. The sample holds 90,000 to 100,000 clones, around 88% seen once. Sequencing was performed on peripheral blood, taken on day 0 of AZD1222 vaccination. The receptors come from an adult in good health.

The J gene is TRBJ1-5, the V gene TRBV2; D may be TRBD1 (5 bases). The CDR3 consists of 14 residues. Trimming removed 5 bases at V and 2 bases at J, with 10 bases between. The germline gives CDR1 SNHLY, CDR2 FYNNEI. The CDR3 bases are TGTGCCAGCAGTCGGCAGGGACGCAATCAGCCCCAGCATTTT. Translating it yields CASSRQGRNQPQHF. The variable domain in full, completed from reference TRBV2 and TRBJ1-5, reads EPEVTQTPSHQVTQMGQEVILRCVPISNHLYFYWYRQILGQKVEFLVSFYNNEISEKSEIFDDQFSVERPDGSNFTLKIRSTKLEDSAMYFCASSRQGRNQPQHFGDGTRLSIL.

The rearrangement joins TRBV5-1 to TRBJ2-5; possibly TRBD2 for D (6 bases). Germline CDR1 and CDR2: SGHRS and YFSETQ. This CDR3 spans 15 amino acids. The V and J ends lost 0 bases and 5 bases respectively, with 14 bases between them. DNA of the CDR3: TGCGCCAGCAGCTTGGATTCCGGGAGAGGCGAGACCCAGTACTTC. Translation gives CASSLDSGRGETQYF.

This chain joins TRBV4-3 and TRBJ1-6; the D gene is possibly TRBD1 (5 bases). This CDR3 comprises 15 residues. The V gene's germline CDR1 is LGHNA and CDR2 YSLEER. Trimming shortened V by 0 bases and J by 10 bases, and 13 bases separated the two germline ends. The CDR3 DNA reads TGCGCCAGCAGCCAAGATCGGGGGAGTTTGTCACCCCTCCACTTT. It yields the protein CASSQDRGSLSPLHF.

The V call is TRBV4-1, the J call TRBJ2-7, with TRBD2 identical over 10 bases. The trim removed 2 bases at V and 5 bases at J, leaving 9 bases unmatched. The CDR3 covers 16 residues. The germline V gene encodes CDR1 MGHRA and CDR2 YSYEKL. The chain's CDR3 is CASSQTGASGSDEQYF. CDR3 DNA sequence: TGCGCCAGCAGCCAAACGGGGGCTAGCGGGAGCGACGAGCAGTACTTC.

The rearrangement joins TRBV2 to TRBJ2-7; a weak D match, TRBD2 (6 bases). The V gene's germline CDR1 is SNHLY and CDR2 FYNNEI. There are 13 residues in the CDR3. V lost 9 bases and J 2 bases, leaving 14 bases between the germline ends. The CDR3 sequence is CASRETVAYEQYF. The CDR3 bases are TGTGCCAGTCGGGAGACAGTAGCCTACGAGCAGTACTTC.

The V gene is TRBV5-6, the J gene TRBJ2-2; D might be TRBD2 (6 bases). Germline loops: CDR1 SGHDT, CDR2 YYEEEE. The CDR3 consists of 16 residues. The ends were cut back, 1 base at V and 6 bases at J, with 16 bases in the middle. The CDR3 protein is CASSLFGGNRAGELFF. The DNA of the CDR3 is TGTGCCAGCAGCTTGTTCGGCGGGAATCGGGCCGGGGAGCTGTTTTTT. Based on the CDR3 plus reference TRBV5-6 and TRBJ2-2, the full variable domain is DAGVTQSPTHLIKTRGQQVTLRCSPKSGHDTVSWYQQALGQGPQFIFQYYEEEERQRGNFPDRFSGHQFPNYSSELNVNALLLGDSALYLCASSLFGGNRAGELFFGEGSRLTVL.

The chain employs TRBV7-9 and TRBJ2-7; 10 nucleotides agree with TRBD1. The germline gives CDR1 SEHNR, CDR2 FQNEAQ (reference sequence). CDR3 length: 14 residues. With 5 bases clipped from V and 2 bases from J, the junction kept 3 bases outside the gene matches. In DNA, the CDR3 is TGTGCCAGCAGCCGGGACAGGGGAACCTACGAGCAGTACTTC. As protein: CASSRDRGTYEQYF.

V usage is TRBV5-4 and J usage is TRBJ2-1, with 11 bases that match TRBD2. Germline CDR1 reads SGHNT; CDR2 reads YYREEE (reference sequence). This CDR3 region has 14 residues. V gave up 4 bases and J gave up 8 bases; unmatched junction bases: 5. The CDR3 sequence is CASSLTSGNDEQFF. CDR3 DNA sequence: TGTGCCAGCAGCCTGACTAGCGGGAACGATGAGCAGTTCTTC.

The chain uses TRBV7-2 and TRBJ2-2; the D gene is possibly TRBD2 (7 bases). Germline assignment: CDR1 SGHTA and CDR2 FQGNSA. The CDR3 covers 18 residues. V lost 3 bases and J 2 bases, leaving 19 bases between the germline ends. In DNA, the CDR3 is TGTGCCAGCAGCTTCCGAAGCGGGCGGGGGCGAAACACCGGGGAGCTGTTTTTT. Residues: CASSFRSGRGRNTGELFF.

This rearrangement joins TRBV6-2 or TRBV6-3 to TRBJ1-1, with a weak D call TRBD1 (5 bases). Germline lookup yields CDR1 MNHEY and CDR2 SVGEGT. The V end was cut by 3 bases, the J end by 11 bases, with 13 bases between. The CDR3 consists of 12 residues. The CDR3 region is CASSYMGGKAFF. CDR3 nucleotide sequence: TGTGCCAGCAGTTATATGGGGGGGAAGGCTTTCTTT.

The chain has TRBV5-1 and TRBJ2-7, with 8 nucleotides matching TRBD2. The CDR3 has 15 amino acids. Trimming at V came to 3 bases and at J to 3 bases, leaving 8 bases not matched to a gene. In germline, CDR1 is SGHRS, CDR2 YFSETQ. The CDR3 DNA reads as TGCGCCAGCAGCTCCTCAGTCGGGGGGGACTACGAGCAGTACTTC. It encodes CASSSSVGGDYEQYF.